The T cell receptor beta chain under discussion was sequenced for a study of vaccination effects on CD4 cells after COVID-19. General study points: Late in the post-vaccination period, infection-induced and vaccine-induced clones underwent marked clonal contraction. Healthy vaccine recipients' vaccine-induced clones were almost all SARS-CoV-2 mono-reactive. The study enrolled few convalescent patients and sampled no early post-infection timepoints.

Sequencing followed a ViraFEST assay step that expanded antigen-specific CD4+ T cells with viral peptide pools. The culture ran for 10 days, and then CD4+ T cells were isolated. Recipients of the vaccine had no prior SARS-CoV-2 infection and negative nucleocapsid antibodies. A half-volume exchange with IL-2 medium occurred on days 3 and 7. A word on this clone: The antigen is unknown.

Repertoires were generated with immunoSEQ multiplex PCR, while TCRdb's copy carries only in-frame clones and drops some. The repertoire holds approximately 22,000 clones, roughly four fifths seen once, with around 19% in the top ten. Here the sequenced sample was CD4+ T cells from PBMCs cultured with HCoV-NL63 spike peptides, taken before COVID-19 vaccination. The receptor was derived from a human donor who received a COVID-19 vaccine.

The CDR3 coding sequence is TGTGCAAGTCGTAATACTGTAGGGGTCGGACCTAACTATGGCTACACCTTC. Its translation is CASRNTVGVGPNYGYTF. The chain couples TRBV12-2 to TRBJ1-2; the table's D call of TRBD1 was not tested on the DNA. TRBV12-2 is flagged as a pseudogene. The CDR3 runs to 17 residues.